This TCR beta chain was obtained from a study of shared clonotypes between healthy human individuals. Only CD45RO-negative cells positively selected for CCR7 counted as naive CD8 cells, so terminally differentiated effector memory CD45RA+ cells were excluded. The data were produced by immunoSEQ multiplex PCR, yet TCRdb's version contains in-frame clones alone and is incomplete. Among hundreds of thousands of clones listed, about 91% were seen once. Sequencing was carried out using naive CD8+ T cells sorted from blood. The receptor was isolated from a man aged 30-40 years in good health.

CDR3 sequence reads: CASSPRKSTDTQYF. The CDR3 coding sequence is TGTGCCAGCAGCCCGCGTAAATCCACAGATACGCAGTATTTT. The chain links TRBV7-9 to TRBJ2-3; no clear D. V lost 5 bases and J lost 2, with 11 bases in between. Per the germline V gene, CDR1 is SEHNR and CDR2 is FQNEAQ (reference sequence). The CDR3 extends over 14 amino acids.